In this sample, the clone carrying this T cell receptor (beta chain) turned up a few times. Trimming stripped 0 bases from V and 7 bases from J, with 5 bases between. Per the germline V gene, CDR1 is SGHRS and CDR2 is YFSETQ. The CDR3 sequence is 12 residues long. This sample was included in a study of T-cell memory formation after mild COVID-19. TCRdb reprocessed the 5' RACE reads via MiXCR and lists one record per CDR3 protein. The sample comprises 150,000 to 200,000 distinct CDR3 sequences, about 15% of which are singletons, and roughly 15% rests with the top ten. The material sequenced was PBMCs or a T cell subset sorted from them (not recorded which). The origin of this receptor is an adult woman who had mild COVID-19 (a few samples of this study predate the infection). Cell type and time point are not known. The rearrangement uses TRBV5-1 and TRBJ2-1; no definite D call. The CDR3 DNA is TGCGCCAGCAGCTTGGATGATAATGAGCAGTTCTTC. The encoded protein is CASSLDDNEQFF.